This passage covers 2 T cell receptor beta chains from one sample sequenced in a study of read filtering for tumor transcriptome and immune sequencing. From about 400 ng of RNA, a library with molecular barcoded alpha/delta and beta/gamma adaptors was made. Each CDR3 protein gets one entry after TCRdb re-called the reads with MiXCR. In the table there are about 90,000 distinct CDR3 sequences, roughly 12% of which are singletons. Material: a population of CD138-negative cells sorted from bone marrow. The origin of the receptors is a donor aged 40 or over with multiple myeloma.

This clonotype was picked up many times. This chain connects TRBV29-1 to TRBJ2-3; D possibly corresponds to TRBD2 (6 bases). Germline CDR1 and CDR2: SQVTM and ANQGSEA. Trimming took 3 bases from V and 4 from J, leaving 11 bases between them. CDR3 length: 13 residues. CDR3 region: CSVDGGLSDTQYF. In nucleotides, the CDR3 is TGCAGCGTTGACGGAGGGCTTTCAGATACGCAGTATTTT.

This clonotype was counted ten times or more. This rearrangement joins TRBV5-1 to TRBJ2-7, with 10 bases that match TRBD2. Germline values: CDR1 SGHRS, CDR2 YFSETQ. This CDR3 spans 16 amino acids. J lost 4 bases, V lost 0 bases, and 7 bases had no gene match. In DNA, the CDR3 is TGCGCCAGCAGCTTGGAGGCGTCTAGCGGGAGATACGAGCAGTACTTC. As protein: CASSLEASSGRYEQYF.